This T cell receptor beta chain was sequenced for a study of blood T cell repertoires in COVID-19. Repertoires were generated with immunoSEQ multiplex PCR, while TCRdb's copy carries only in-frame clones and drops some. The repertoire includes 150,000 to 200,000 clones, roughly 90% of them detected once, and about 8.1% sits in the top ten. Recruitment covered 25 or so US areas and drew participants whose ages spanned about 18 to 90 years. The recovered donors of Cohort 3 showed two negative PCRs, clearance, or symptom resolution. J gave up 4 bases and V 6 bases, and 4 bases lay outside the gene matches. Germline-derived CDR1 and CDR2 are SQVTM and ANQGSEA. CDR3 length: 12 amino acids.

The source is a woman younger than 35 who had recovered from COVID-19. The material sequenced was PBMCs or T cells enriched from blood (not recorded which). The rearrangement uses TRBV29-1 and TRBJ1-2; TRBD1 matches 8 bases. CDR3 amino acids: CSVGQGSYGYTF. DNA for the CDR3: TGCAGCGTAGGACAGGGTTCCTATGGCTACACCTTC. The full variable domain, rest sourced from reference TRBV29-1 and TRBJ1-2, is SAVISQKPSRDICQRGTSLTIQCQVDSQVTMMFWYRQQPGQSLTLIATANQGSEATYESGFVIDKFPISRPNLTFSTLTVSNMSPEDSSIYLCSVGQGSYGYTFGSGTRLTVV.